These 7 T cell receptor beta chains share one sample of origin, sequenced in a study of cytotoxic CD8 clonotypes in ibrutinib-treated CLL. Produced via immunoSEQ multiplex PCR; TCRdb's table is partial and in-frame only. Here the sample spans almost 250,000 clones, around three quarters being singletons. Sequenced material: PBMCs, taken after 24 months of ibrutinib treatment. The receptors were gathered from a human donor with chronic lymphocytic leukemia.

V usage is TRBV2 and J usage is TRBJ1-2; D uncertain. The V gene's germline CDR1 is SNHLY and CDR2 FYNNEI. Trimming took off 3 bases at V and 7 bases at J, with 6 bases between the two ends. This CDR3 is 11 amino acids long. CDR3 sequence (DNA): TGTGCCAGCAGTGAGGGAGGTGGCTACACCTTC. This encodes CASSEGGGYTF.

The chain employs TRBV6-5 and TRBJ1-1; D is ambiguous. Germline CDR1 MNHEY, CDR2 SVGAGI. Trimming took off 3 bases at V and 5 bases at J, with 13 bases between the two ends. The CDR3 sequence is 14 residues long. CDR3 DNA: TGTGCCAGCAGTTATCGGGGAGTGGGGACTGAAGCTTTCTTT. It translates to CASSYRGVGTEAFF.

The rearrangement uses TRBV4-1 and TRBJ2-7; tentative D call: TRBD2 (5 bases). The germline CDR1 and CDR2 sequences are MGHRA and YSYEKL. V shed 5 bases and J shed 5 bases, with 19 bases lying between them. The CDR3 has 15 amino acids. As DNA, the CDR3 is TGCGCCAGCAGCTACGGTGCGGGCCCTCGGGACGAGCAGTACTTC. As protein: CASSYGAGPRDEQYF.

The chain links TRBV9 to TRBJ2-2; TRBD2 is a possible D gene (5 bases). Trimming cost V 3 bases and J 4 bases, with 13 bases left between them. The CDR3 extends over 15 amino acids. The germline CDR1 and CDR2 sequences are SGDLS and YYNGEE. CDR3 residues: CASSAPDGVTGELFF. CDR3 bases: TGTGCCAGCAGCGCCCCGGACGGGGTCACCGGGGAGCTGTTTTTT. Full variable domain (rest looked up from reference TRBV9 and TRBJ2-2): DSGVTQTPKHLITATGQRVTLRCSPRSGDLSVYWYQQSLDQGLQFLIQYYNGEERAKGNILERFSAQQFPDLHSELNLSSLELGDSALYFCASSAPDGVTGELFFGEGSRLTVL.

The chain joins TRBV10-2 to TRBJ2-1; D is perhaps TRBD2 (6 bases). The germline V and J ends were trimmed by 6 bases and 0 bases, with 12 bases remaining between them. The CDR3 extends over 15 amino acids. The germline V gene has CDR1 WSHSY and CDR2 SAAADI. The CDR3 spells CASSPSAPSYNEQFF. The CDR3 coding sequence is TGCGCCAGCAGCCCTAGCGCCCCCTCCTACAATGAGCAGTTCTTC.

The chain has TRBV27 and TRBJ1-5; 7 bases align to TRBD1. Germline CDR1 is MNHEY and CDR2 is SMNVEV (reference sequence). The CDR3 covers 15 residues. J was trimmed by 5 bases and V by 3 bases; bases with no gene match: 7. The CDR3 loop is CASSFEGAPHQPQHF. The CDR3, as DNA: TGTGCCAGCAGTTTTGAGGGGGCACCTCATCAGCCCCAGCATTTT.

The V call is TRBV5-3, the J call TRBJ2-2; D ambiguous. TRBV5-3 is an ORF, with its function uncertain. The V end lost 4 bases, the J end lost 8 bases, and 12 bases lay between the germline ends. The CDR3 runs 13 residues. CDR3 in amino acids: CARSPEGEGELFF. The CDR3 DNA follows: TGTGCCAGAAGCCCCGAAGGTGAGGGGGAGCTGTTTTTT.